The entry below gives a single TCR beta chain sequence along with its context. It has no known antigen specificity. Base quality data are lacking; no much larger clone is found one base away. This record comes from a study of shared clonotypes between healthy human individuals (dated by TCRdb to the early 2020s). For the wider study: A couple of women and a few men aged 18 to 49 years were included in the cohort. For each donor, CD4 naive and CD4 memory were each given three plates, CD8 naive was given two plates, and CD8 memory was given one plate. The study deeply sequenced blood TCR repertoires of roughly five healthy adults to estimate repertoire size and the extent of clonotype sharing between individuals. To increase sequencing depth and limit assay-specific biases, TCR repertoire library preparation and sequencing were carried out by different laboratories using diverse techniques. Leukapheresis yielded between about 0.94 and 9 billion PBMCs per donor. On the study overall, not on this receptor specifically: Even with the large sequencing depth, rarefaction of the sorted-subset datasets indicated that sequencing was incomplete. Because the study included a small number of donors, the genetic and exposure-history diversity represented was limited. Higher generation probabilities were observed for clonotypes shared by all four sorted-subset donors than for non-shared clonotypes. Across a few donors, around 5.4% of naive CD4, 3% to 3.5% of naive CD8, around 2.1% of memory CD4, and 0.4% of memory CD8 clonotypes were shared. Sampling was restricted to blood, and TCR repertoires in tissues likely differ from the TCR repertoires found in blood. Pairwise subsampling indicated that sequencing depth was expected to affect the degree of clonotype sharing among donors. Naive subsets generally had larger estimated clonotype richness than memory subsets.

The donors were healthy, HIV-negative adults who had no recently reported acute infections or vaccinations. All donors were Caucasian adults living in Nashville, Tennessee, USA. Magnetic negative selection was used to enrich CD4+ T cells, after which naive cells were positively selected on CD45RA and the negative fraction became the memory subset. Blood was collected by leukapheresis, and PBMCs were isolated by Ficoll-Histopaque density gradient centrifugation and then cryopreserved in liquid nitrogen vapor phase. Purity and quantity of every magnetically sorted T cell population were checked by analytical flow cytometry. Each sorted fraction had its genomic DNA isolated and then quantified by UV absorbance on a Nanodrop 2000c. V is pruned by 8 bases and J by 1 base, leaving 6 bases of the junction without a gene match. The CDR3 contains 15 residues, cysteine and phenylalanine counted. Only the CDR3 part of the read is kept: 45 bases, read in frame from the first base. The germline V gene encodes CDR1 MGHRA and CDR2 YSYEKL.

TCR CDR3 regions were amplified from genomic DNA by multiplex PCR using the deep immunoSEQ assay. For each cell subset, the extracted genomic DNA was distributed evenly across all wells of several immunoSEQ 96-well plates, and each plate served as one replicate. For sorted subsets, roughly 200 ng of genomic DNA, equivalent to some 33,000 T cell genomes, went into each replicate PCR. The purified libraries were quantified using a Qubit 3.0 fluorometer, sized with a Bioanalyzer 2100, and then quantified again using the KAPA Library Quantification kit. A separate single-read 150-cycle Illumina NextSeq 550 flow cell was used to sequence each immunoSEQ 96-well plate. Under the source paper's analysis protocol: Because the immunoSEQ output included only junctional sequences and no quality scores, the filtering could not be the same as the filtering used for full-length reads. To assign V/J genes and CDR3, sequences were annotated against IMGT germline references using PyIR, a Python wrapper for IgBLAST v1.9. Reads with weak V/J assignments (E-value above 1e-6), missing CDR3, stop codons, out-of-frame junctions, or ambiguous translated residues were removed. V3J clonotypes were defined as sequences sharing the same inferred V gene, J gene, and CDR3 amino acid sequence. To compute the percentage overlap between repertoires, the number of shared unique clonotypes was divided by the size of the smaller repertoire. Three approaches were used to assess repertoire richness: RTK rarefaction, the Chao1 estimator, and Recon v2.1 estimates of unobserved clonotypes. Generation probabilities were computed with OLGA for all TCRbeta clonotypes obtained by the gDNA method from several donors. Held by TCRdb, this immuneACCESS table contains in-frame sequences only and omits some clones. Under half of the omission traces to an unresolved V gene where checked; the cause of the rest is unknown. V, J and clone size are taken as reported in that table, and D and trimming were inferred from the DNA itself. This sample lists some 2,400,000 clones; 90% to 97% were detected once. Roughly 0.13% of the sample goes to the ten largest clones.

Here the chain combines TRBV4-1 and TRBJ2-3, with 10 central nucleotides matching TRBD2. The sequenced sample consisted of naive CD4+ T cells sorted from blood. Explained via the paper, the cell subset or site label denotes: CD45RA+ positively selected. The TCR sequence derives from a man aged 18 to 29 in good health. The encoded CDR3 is CASRAGGPGTDTQYF. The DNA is TGCGCCAGCCGAGCGGGGGGGCCTGGCACAGATACGCAGTATTTT.